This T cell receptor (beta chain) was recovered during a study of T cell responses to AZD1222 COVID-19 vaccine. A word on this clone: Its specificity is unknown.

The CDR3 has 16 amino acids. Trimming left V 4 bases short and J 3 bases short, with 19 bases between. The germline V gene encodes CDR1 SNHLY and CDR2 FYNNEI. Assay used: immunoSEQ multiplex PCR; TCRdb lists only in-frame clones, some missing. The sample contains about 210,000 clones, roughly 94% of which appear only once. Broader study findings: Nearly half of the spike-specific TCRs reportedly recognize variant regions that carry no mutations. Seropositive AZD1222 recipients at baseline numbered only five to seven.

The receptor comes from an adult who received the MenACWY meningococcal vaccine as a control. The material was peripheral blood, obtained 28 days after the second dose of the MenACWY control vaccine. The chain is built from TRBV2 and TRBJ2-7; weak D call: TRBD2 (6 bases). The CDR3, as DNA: TGTGCCAGCAGTGCACGGGGACGGGACTGGTACTACGAGCAGTACTTC. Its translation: CASSARGRDWYYEQYF.